The 17 T cell receptor beta chains given below trace back to one sample, sequenced in a study of T cells in women clearing cervical HPV infection. The protocol was immunoSEQ multiplex PCR, while the TCRdb copy is restricted to in-frame clones and leaves out a portion. Its listing shows roughly 23,000 clones. Sequencing was carried out using blood buffy coat. The receptor source for this set is a woman between 18 and 69 years old with a cervical HPV16 infection that either progressed to CIN3+ or cleared (not recorded which).

A remark on this clone: From the germline J gene comes the end of the CDR3, since the read stops 3 residues before it. This sequence joins TRBV9 and TRBJ2-7; perhaps TRBD2 as D (7 bases). V was pared by 2 bases and J by 4 bases, with 16 bases between. CDR3 length: 15 amino acids. Germline CDR1 and CDR2: SGDLS and YYNGEE. The CDR3 loop is CASSVSEGGVYEQYF. CDR3 DNA (partial): TGTGCCAGCAGCGTCTCTGAGGGGGGGGTATACGAG.

Its frequency marks this clone as medium-sized. Sequencing ends 3 residues short of the CDR3 end; the germline J gene provides the rest. The gene calls are TRBV19 and TRBJ1-1, with D unclear. Germline CDR1 is LNHDA and CDR2 is SQIVND (reference sequence). The ends were cut back, 7 bases at V and 1 base at J, with 16 bases in the middle. This CDR3 has 15 residues. CDR3 DNA, as far as it was read: TGTGCCAGTACACCTAGTGGGTACGGGAACACTGAA. Translating gives CASTPSGYGNTE. The whole CDR3 sequence reads CASTPSGYGNTEAFF. The full variable domain, in which reference TRBV19 and TRBJ1-1 provide the parts outside the CDR3, is DGGITQSPKYLFRKEGQNVTLSCEQNLNHDAMYWYRQDPGQGLRLIYYSQIVNDFQKGDIAEGYSVSREKKESFPLTVTSAQKNPTAFYLCASTPSGYGNTEAFFGQGTRLTVV.

Regarding this clone: Read coverage stops 3 residues before the CDR3 terminus; the germline J gene supplies the remainder. The rearrangement joins TRBV5-4 to TRBJ1-2, with D maybe TRBD1 (5 bases). CDR1 is SGHNT and CDR2 is YYREEE in the germline V gene (reference sequence). Deletions cut 1 base from V and 6 bases from J, with 13 bases between. The CDR3 consists of 14 residues. CDR3 in amino acids: CASSLREQVHGYTF. The CDR3 bases that were read are TGTGCCAGCAGCTTGAGGGAACAGGTGCATGGC.

As for this clone: Read coverage stops 3 residues before the CDR3 terminus; the germline J gene supplies the remainder. V is TRBV18 and J is TRBJ1-2; D is uncertain. This CDR3 region has 12 residues. Looked up from germline, CDR1 is KGHSH and CDR2 is LQKENI. CDR3 in amino acids: CASSPPSYDYTF. The part of the CDR3 DNA that was read is TGTGCCAGCTCACCCCCATCCTACGAC.

In the case of this clone: The read terminates 3 residues before the CDR3 end, so the remaining end is supplied by the germline J gene. The chain is built from TRBV5-1 and TRBJ1-5; possibly TRBD1 for D (5 bases). The CDR3 is made up of 13 amino acids. The ends were cut back, 2 bases at V and 5 bases at J, with 8 bases in the middle. Germline lookup yields CDR1 SGHRS and CDR2 YFSETQ. The sequenced CDR3 bases are TGCGCCAGCAGCTTACAGGTCGATCAGCCC. It is translated as CASSLQVDQP. The entire CDR3 protein is CASSLQVDQPQHF.

This clone registers medium-sized by frequency. Read data end 3 residues before the CDR3 end; the end is taken from the germline J gene. The chain uses TRBV18 and TRBJ2-5, with 8 positions matching TRBD1. There are 15 residues in the CDR3. The J segment lost 2 bases and the V segment lost 8 bases, leaving 10 bases of the junction unmatched. In germline, CDR1 is KGHSH, CDR2 LQKENI. The CDR3 loop reads CASAGQGMQQETQYF. CDR3 DNA, as far as it was read: TGTGCCAGCGCCGGACAGGGAATGCAGCAAGAGACC.

A word on this clone: The read ends 3 residues before the CDR3 terminus; that terminus is restored from the germline J gene. This chain links TRBV5-1 with TRBJ2-7; 11 nucleotides match TRBD1. The length of the CDR3 is 16 residues. Germline V CDR1 and CDR2: SGHRS, YFSETQ. V shed 2 bases and J 2 bases; nucleotides not matched to a gene: 6. The CDR3 bases that were read are TGCGCCAGCAGCTTCCATAAGGGACAGGGGGCCTACGAG. Translating it yields CASSFHKGQGAYE. The CDR3 reads in full as CASSFHKGQGAYEQYF.

The CDR3 is CASSQSRRADNSPLFF. CDR3 bases read: TGCGCCAGCAGTCAATCTAGGCGGGCAGATAATTCACCA. This chain joins TRBV23-1 and TRBJ1-4; D remains ambiguous. The read gets to within 3 residues of the CDR3 end, and the germline J gene fills in the rest. TRBV23-1 is marked as an open reading frame, function uncertain. This CDR3 is 16 amino acids long.

In the case of this clone: Read data end 3 residues before the CDR3 end; the end is taken from the germline J gene. The chain is built from TRBV5-1 and TRBJ2-2; the match to TRBD1 covers 9 bases. CDR1 and CDR2 from the germline V gene are SGHRS and YFSETQ. CDR3 size: 15 residues. V gave up 8 bases and J gave up 6 bases; unmatched junction bases: 11. The sequenced CDR3 bases are TGCGCCAGTGCAACAGGGGGCATGTTCTCCGGGGAG. Amino acid sequence: CASATGGMFSGE. In full, the CDR3 is CASATGGMFSGELFF.

Worth noting for this clone: The read halts 3 residues ahead of the CDR3 end, with the missing end drawn from the germline J gene. The chain links TRBV20-1 to TRBJ2-7; 10 bases map to TRBD2. This CDR3 has 15 residues. Unmatched junction bases numbered 5, after V lost 1 base and J lost 2 bases. CDR1 and CDR2 from the germline V gene are DFQATT and SNEGSKA (reference sequence). The sequenced CDR3 bases are TGCAGTGCTAGAGCGCCTAGCGGGGGTACCTACGAG. Its protein product is CSARAPSGGTYE. The CDR3 reads in full as CSARAPSGGTYEQYF.

The CDR3 bases that were read are TGTGCCAGCAGTGTCCTCAGGTCCACAGATACG. Translating it yields CASSVLRSTDT. The whole CDR3 protein reads CASSVLRSTDTQYF. This chain connects TRBV2 to TRBJ2-3, with unresolved D. From the germline J gene comes the end of the CDR3, since the read stops 3 residues before it. CDR3 length: 14 residues. V was shortened by 4 bases and J by 2 bases, with 10 bases between the two germline ends. Germline-derived CDR1 and CDR2 are SNHLY and FYNNEI. The complete variable domain, with remaining parts taken from reference TRBV2 and TRBJ2-3, reads EPEVTQTPSHQVTQMGQEVILRCVPISNHLYFYWYRQILGQKVEFLVSFYNNEISEKSEIFDDQFSVERPDGSNFTLKIRSTKLEDSAMYFCASSVLRSTDTQYFGPGTRLTVL.

Remarks on this clone: The read is 3 residues too short to cover the CDR3 end, so that end is filled in from the germline J gene. This rearrangement joins TRBV30 to TRBJ2-7; a possible D gene is TRBD2 (6 bases). With 5 bases removed from V and 5 bases from J, the gap between germline ends came to 13 bases. Germline CDR1 and CDR2: GTSNPN and SVGIG (reference sequence). The CDR3 covers 12 residues. CDR3 bases read: TGTGCCTGGCGGAGGGTCTATAACGAG. Protein sequence: CAWRRVYNE. The complete CDR3 protein is CAWRRVYNEQYF.

In the case of this clone: With the read ending 3 residues before the CDR3 end, the germline J gene is used to fill in that end. The chain links TRBV5-6 to TRBJ1-1; D uncertain. Germline V CDR1 and CDR2: SGHDT, YYEEEE. Trimming removed 4 bases at V and 3 bases at J, with 10 bases between. The CDR3 is made up of 13 amino acids. CDR3 DNA (partial): TGTGCCAGCAGCCGGTCTCCTTACACTGAA. Its translation: CASSRSPYTE. The whole CDR3 region reads CASSRSPYTEAFF.

A word on this clone: From the germline J gene comes the end of the CDR3, since the read stops 3 residues before it. The rearrangement joins TRBV5-1 to TRBJ2-7; 11 bases fit TRBD2. Germline CDR1 is SGHRS and CDR2 is YFSETQ. The CDR3 sequence is 15 residues long. V gave up 1 base and J gave up 5 bases; unmatched junction bases: 5. CDR3 bases read: TGCGCCAGCAGCTTGAATAGCGGGAGGGCCCACGAG. Translation: CASSLNSGRAHE. The full CDR3 reads CASSLNSGRAHEQYF.

The CDR3 loop reads CSATRGTGDYNEQFF. The sequenced CDR3 bases are TGCAGTGCTACCCGTGGGACAGGGGACTACAATGAG. This sequence joins TRBV20-1 and TRBJ2-1; TRBD1 matches at 10 bases. The read gets to within 3 residues of the CDR3 end, and the germline J gene fills in the rest. With 4 bases clipped from V and 3 bases from J, the junction kept 6 bases outside the gene matches. The CDR3 runs to 15 residues. The germline gives CDR1 DFQATT, CDR2 SNEGSKA (reference sequence).

On this clone: The CDR3 end is not reached by the read, which stops 3 residues before it; the germline J gene fills it in. The J gene is TRBJ2-4, the V gene TRBV19; 10 bases line up with TRBD1. Germline V gene lookup returns CDR1 LNHDA and CDR2 SQIVND (reference sequence). This CDR3 is 15 amino acids long. CDR3 sequence: CASTPRTGGVEGQYF. The CDR3 DNA, read in part, is TGTGCCAGTACTCCTCGGACAGGGGGAGTGGAGGGT.

A remark on this clone: The read is 3 residues too short to cover the CDR3 end, so that end is filled in from the germline J gene. This chain connects TRBV5-1 to TRBJ2-3; 7 bases agree with TRBD1. In germline, CDR1 is SGHRS, CDR2 YFSETQ. The CDR3 covers 14 residues. The sequenced CDR3 bases are TGCGCCAGCAGCTTGGAAGGGGGCTGGGAGACG. It encodes CASSLEGGWET. The CDR3 as a whole reads CASSLEGGWETQYF.